This is a list of T cell receptor beta chains from one sample in a study of blood T cell repertoires in COVID-19. TCRdb's copy holds only in-frame clones and misses some; the assay was immunoSEQ multiplex PCR. The sample lists about 98,000 clones; around four fifths were seen once. Sequencing was performed on peripheral blood. The source of these receptors is a man between 60 and 70 years old with active or convalescent COVID-19. CDR3s include the opening cysteine and the closing phenylalanine or tryptophan. Each record gives: D gene, J gene, V gene, clone size, CDR3 protein, CDR3 DNA. The D gene is left open where the match is weak. Some rows mark clone size as missing; the rest say once, few, many or name a class of expanded clone.

d_gene: .; j_gene: TRBJ1-2; v_gene: TRBV6-6; abundance: .; CDR3aa: CASSTVDYGYTF; CDR3nt: TGTGCCAGCAGTACGGTAGACTATGGCTACACCTTC
d_gene: .; j_gene: TRBJ2-2; v_gene: TRBV18; abundance: .; CDR3aa: CASSPGLFTGELFF; CDR3nt: TGTGCCAGCTCACCAGGACTCTTCACCGGGGAGCTGTTTTTT
d_gene: .; j_gene: TRBJ1-1; v_gene: TRBV27; abundance: .; CDR3aa: CASSPRILNTEAFF; CDR3nt: TGTGCCAGCAGCCCCAGGATCCTGAACACTGAAGCTTTCTTT
d_gene: .; j_gene: TRBJ1-2; v_gene: TRBV19; abundance: .; CDR3aa: CASRGTNYGYTF; CDR3nt: TGTGCCTCACGGGGGACTAACTATGGCTACACCTTC
d_gene: .; j_gene: TRBJ2-1; v_gene: TRBV19; abundance: .; CDR3aa: CASSRDTDRHEQFF; CDR3nt: TGTGCCAGTAGTCGGGACACGGATCGGCATGAGCAGTTCTTC
d_gene: .; j_gene: TRBJ2-6; v_gene: TRBV10-2; abundance: once; CDR3aa: CASSESIFLTANSGANVLTF; CDR3nt: TGCGCCAGCAGTGAGTCGATATTCTTGACAGCCAACTCTGGGGCCAACGTCCTGACTTTC
d_gene: TRBD1; j_gene: TRBJ1-1; v_gene: TRBV6-5; abundance: .; CDR3aa: CASRMDRATEAFF; CDR3nt: TGTGCCAGCAGGATGGACAGGGCCACTGAAGCTTTCTTT
d_gene: TRBD1; j_gene: TRBJ1-2; v_gene: TRBV24-1; abundance: .; CDR3aa: CATSGSRGNYGYTF; CDR3nt: TGTGCCACCAGTGGCAGCAGGGGGAACTATGGCTACACCTTC
d_gene: .; j_gene: TRBJ1-4; v_gene: TRBV4-1; abundance: many; CDR3aa: CASSSYDIQNEKLFF; CDR3nt: TGCGCCAGCAGCTCATACGACATACAGAATGAAAAACTGTTTTTT
d_gene: .; j_gene: TRBJ2-2; v_gene: TRBV30; abundance: .; CDR3aa: CAWKGTSTNTGELFF; CDR3nt: TGTGCCTGGAAAGGGACATCGACGAACACCGGGGAGCTGTTTTTT
d_gene: .; j_gene: TRBJ2-5; v_gene: TRBV5-1; abundance: .; CDR3aa: CASSWGALEEETQYF; CDR3nt: TGCGCCAGCAGCTGGGGAGCCCTGGAGGAAGAGACCCAGTACTTC
d_gene: TRBD2; j_gene: TRBJ2-1; v_gene: TRBV4-3; abundance: once; CDR3aa: CASSQEILAAYNEQFF; CDR3nt: TGCGCCAGCAGCCAAGAGATTCTAGCGGCATACAATGAGCAGTTCTTC
d_gene: TRBD2; j_gene: TRBJ2-1; v_gene: TRBV18; abundance: .; CDR3aa: CASSPPGRPREQFF; CDR3nt: TGTGCCAGCTCACCACCCGGGAGGCCTCGGGAGCAGTTCTTC
d_gene: .; j_gene: TRBJ2-1; v_gene: TRBV19; abundance: .; CDR3aa: CASSIAAGQFF; CDR3nt: TGTGCCAGTAGTATTGCGGCCGGGCAGTTCTTC
d_gene: TRBD2; j_gene: TRBJ2-3; v_gene: TRBV9; abundance: .; CDR3aa: CASSQAGDSDTQYF; CDR3nt: TGTGCCAGCAGTCAAGCGGGAGATTCAGATACGCAGTATTTT
d_gene: TRBD2; j_gene: TRBJ2-2; v_gene: TRBV5-1; abundance: .; CDR3aa: CASSTGTTNTGELFF; CDR3nt: TGCGCCAGCAGTACCGGGACTACGAACACCGGGGAGCTGTTTTTT
d_gene: TRBD2; j_gene: TRBJ2-1; v_gene: TRBV15; abundance: .; CDR3aa: CATSRGLAGGGNEQFF; CDR3nt: TGTGCCACCAGCAGAGGTTTAGCGGGAGGAGGTAATGAGCAGTTCTTC
d_gene: TRBD2; j_gene: TRBJ2-1; v_gene: TRBV29-1; abundance: .; CDR3aa: CSVAPSGGAVEQFF; CDR3nt: TGCAGCGTTGCTCCTAGCGGGGGGGCCGTTGAGCAGTTCTTC
d_gene: .; j_gene: TRBJ2-1; v_gene: TRBV6-4; abundance: .; CDR3aa: CATRGGRNEQFF; CDR3nt: TGTGCCACCCGTGGCGGGCGCAATGAGCAGTTCTTC
d_gene: .; j_gene: TRBJ1-1; v_gene: TRBV5-4; abundance: .; CDR3aa: CASSHRMNTEAFF; CDR3nt: TGTGCCAGCAGCCACAGGATGAACACTGAAGCTTTCTTT
d_gene: .; j_gene: TRBJ1-2; v_gene: TRBV7-2; abundance: .; CDR3aa: CASSLTVGTSGYTF; CDR3nt: TGTGCCAGCAGCTTGACAGTCGGGACTAGCGGCTACACCTTC
d_gene: TRBD1; j_gene: TRBJ2-7; v_gene: TRBV28; abundance: .; CDR3aa: CASSLGQGAREQYF; CDR3nt: TGTGCCAGCAGTTTAGGCCAGGGGGCGAGGGAGCAGTACTTC
d_gene: TRBD2; j_gene: TRBJ2-1; v_gene: TRBV3-1/TRBV3-2; abundance: .; CDR3aa: CASSQDSGRAYNEQFF; CDR3nt: TGTGCCAGCAGCCAAGATAGCGGGAGAGCCTACAATGAGCAGTTCTTC
d_gene: .; j_gene: TRBJ2-1; v_gene: TRBV4-1; abundance: .; CDR3aa: CASSQEQGPEQFF; CDR3nt: TGCGCCAGCAGCCAAGAGCAGGGGCCTGAGCAGTTCTTC
d_gene: .; j_gene: TRBJ2-5; v_gene: TRBV19; abundance: .; CDR3aa: CASRRGRGNQETQYF; CDR3nt: TGTGCCAGTAGAAGGGGAAGGGGAAACCAAGAGACCCAGTACTTC
d_gene: TRBD1; j_gene: TRBJ1-1; v_gene: TRBV19; abundance: .; CDR3aa: CASNTGGPTEAFF; CDR3nt: TGTGCCAGTAACACAGGGGGCCCCACTGAAGCTTTCTTT
d_gene: TRBD2; j_gene: TRBJ2-1; v_gene: TRBV4-1; abundance: .; CDR3aa: CASSQALPAGGGNEQFF; CDR3nt: TGCGCCAGCAGCCAAGCCCTGCCAGCGGGAGGAGGAAATGAGCAGTTCTTC
d_gene: TRBD1; j_gene: TRBJ1-1; v_gene: TRBV7-2; abundance: .; CDR3aa: CASSQRTGGEAFF; CDR3nt: TGTGCCAGCAGCCAGCGGACAGGGGGTGAAGCTTTCTTT